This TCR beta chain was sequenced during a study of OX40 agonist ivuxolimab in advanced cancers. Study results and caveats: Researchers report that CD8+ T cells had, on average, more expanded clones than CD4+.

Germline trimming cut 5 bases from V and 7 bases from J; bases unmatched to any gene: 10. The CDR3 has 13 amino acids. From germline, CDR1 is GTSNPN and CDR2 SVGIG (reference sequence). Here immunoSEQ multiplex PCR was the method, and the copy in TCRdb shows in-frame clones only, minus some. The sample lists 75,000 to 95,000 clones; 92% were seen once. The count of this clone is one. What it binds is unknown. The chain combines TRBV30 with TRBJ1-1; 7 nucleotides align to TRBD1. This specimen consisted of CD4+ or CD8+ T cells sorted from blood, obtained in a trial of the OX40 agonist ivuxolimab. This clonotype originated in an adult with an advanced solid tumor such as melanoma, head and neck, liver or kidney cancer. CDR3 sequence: CAWARQGSGEAFF. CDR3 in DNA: TGTGCCTGGGCCCGACAGGGCTCAGGTGAAGCTTTCTTT.